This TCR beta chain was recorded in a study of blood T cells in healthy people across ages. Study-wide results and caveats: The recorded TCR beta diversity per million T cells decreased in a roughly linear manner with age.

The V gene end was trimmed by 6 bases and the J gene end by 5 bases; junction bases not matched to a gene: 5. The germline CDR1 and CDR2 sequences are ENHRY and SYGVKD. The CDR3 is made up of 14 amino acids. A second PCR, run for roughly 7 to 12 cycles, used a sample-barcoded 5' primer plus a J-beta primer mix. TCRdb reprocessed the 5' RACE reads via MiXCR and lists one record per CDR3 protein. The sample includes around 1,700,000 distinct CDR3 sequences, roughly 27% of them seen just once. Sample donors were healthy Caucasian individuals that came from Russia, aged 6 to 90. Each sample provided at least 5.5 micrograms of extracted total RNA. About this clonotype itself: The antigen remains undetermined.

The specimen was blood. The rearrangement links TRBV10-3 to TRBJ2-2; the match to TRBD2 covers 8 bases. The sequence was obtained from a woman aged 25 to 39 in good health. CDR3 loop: CAIRGLDKTGELFF. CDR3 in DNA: TGTGCCATCAGGGGACTAGATAAGACCGGGGAGCTGTTTTTT.